The sequence of this TCR beta chain was determined in a study of shared clonotypes between healthy human individuals. The table came from immunoSEQ multiplex PCR; TCRdb's copy has only in-frame clones and leaves some out. The data contain around 1 million clones, 60% to 85% of them singletons. Per germline, CDR1 SGHTA and CDR2 FQGNSA. The CDR3 covers 15 residues. V was pared by 4 bases and J by 5 bases, with 14 bases between. This clonotype originated in a man between 18 and 29 years old in good health. What was sequenced was memory CD4+ T cells sorted from blood. The subset was: CD45RA-negative fraction. J is TRBJ2-2 and V is TRBV7-2; D call uncertain. CDR3: CASSSRTIPTGELFF. As DNA, the CDR3 is TGTGCCAGCAGCTCTCGGACGATACCGACCGGGGAGCTGTTTTTT.